These 8 T cell receptor beta chains share one sample of origin, sequenced in a study of T cell responses to AZD1222 COVID-19 vaccine. The assay was immunoSEQ multiplex PCR, and TCRdb's table has in-frame clones only and misses some. The sample contains about 150,000 clones, 90% to 95% of which appear only once. Sequencing used peripheral blood, obtained on day 0 of AZD1222 vaccination. The receptors come from an adult in good health.

Here the CDR3 reads CASSNWDSVRYGYTF. CDR3 nucleotide sequence: TGTGCCAGCAGCAACTGGGACAGTGTACGGTATGGCTACACCTTC. The chain links TRBV7-9 to TRBJ1-2; 7 bases are a match to TRBD1. Germline loops: CDR1 SEHNR, CDR2 FQNEAQ (reference sequence). Unmatched junction bases numbered 11, after V lost 5 bases and J lost 5 bases. The CDR3 spans 15 residues.

The chain combines TRBV6-2 or TRBV6-3 with TRBJ2-3; D unclear. The germline V and J ends were trimmed by 2 bases and 6 bases, with 15 bases remaining between them. Per germline, CDR1 MNHEY and CDR2 SVGEGT. There are 15 residues in the CDR3. CDR3 bases: TGTGCCAGCAGTTACATAGCTCTGGACGTCGATACGCAGTATTTT. As protein: CASSYIALDVDTQYF.

The rearrangement uses TRBV6-5 and TRBJ2-1, with 7 bases lining up with TRBD2. The CDR3 totals 13 residues. Germline V gene data show CDR1 as MNHEY and CDR2 as SVGAGI. V gave up 6 bases and J gave up 9 bases; unmatched junction bases: 8. This chain's CDR3 is CASSRLAAVEQFF. CDR3 coding DNA: TGTGCCAGCAGCAGACTAGCCGCTGTTGAGCAGTTCTTC.

The chain employs TRBV4-2 and TRBJ1-1; weak D call: TRBD1 (6 bases). CDR3 size: 16 residues. Germline V gene data show CDR1 as LGHNA and CDR2 as YNFKEQ. The germline V and J ends were trimmed by 3 bases and 4 bases, with 18 bases remaining between them. The CDR3 coding sequence is TGTGCCAGCAGCCAGCTCTCGAGCGGGGGCTCCACTGAAGCTTTCTTT. Protein: CASSQLSSGGSTEAFF.

The chain recombines TRBV15 with TRBJ1-4; perhaps TRBD1 as D (5 bases). The V end lost 8 bases, the J end lost 6 bases, and 16 bases lay between the germline ends. The CDR3 is 14 amino acids. Per the germline V gene, CDR1 is LNHNV and CDR2 is YYDKDF (reference sequence). The CDR3 loop reads CATSTDIKDEKLFF. In nucleotides, the CDR3 is TGTGCCACCTCCACGGACATTAAAGATGAAAAACTGTTTTTT.

This chain joins TRBV18 and TRBJ2-1; D remains ambiguous. Germline CDR1 is KGHSH and CDR2 is LQKENI. The CDR3 loop spans 14 amino acids. Trimming took off 3 bases at V and 4 bases at J, with 10 bases between the two ends. The DNA of the CDR3 is TGTGCCAGCTCACCGGCAGGCTCTTACAATGAGCAGTTCTTC. Its protein product is CASSPAGSYNEQFF.

The chain combines TRBV18 with TRBJ2-7; the D gene is possibly TRBD1 (6 bases). V lost 3 bases, J lost 2 bases, and 11 bases lay in between. CDR3 length: 14 residues. Germline V lookup: CDR1 KGHSH, CDR2 LQKENI. The CDR3: CASSPAGDPYEQYV. CDR3 nucleotides: TGTGCCAGCTCACCTGCAGGGGACCCCTACGAGCAGTACGTC.

This clone was counted once. The chain employs TRBV5-1 and TRBJ1-2, with D possibly matching TRBD1 (6 bases). The CDR3 consists of 15 residues. Germline lookup yields CDR1 SGHRS and CDR2 YFSETQ. V was cut by 4 bases and J by 4 bases, with 17 bases left in between. This CDR3 is CASSQMVGTPYGYTF. The CDR3, as DNA: TGCGCCAGCAGCCAGATGGTCGGGACACCCTATGGCTACACCTTC.